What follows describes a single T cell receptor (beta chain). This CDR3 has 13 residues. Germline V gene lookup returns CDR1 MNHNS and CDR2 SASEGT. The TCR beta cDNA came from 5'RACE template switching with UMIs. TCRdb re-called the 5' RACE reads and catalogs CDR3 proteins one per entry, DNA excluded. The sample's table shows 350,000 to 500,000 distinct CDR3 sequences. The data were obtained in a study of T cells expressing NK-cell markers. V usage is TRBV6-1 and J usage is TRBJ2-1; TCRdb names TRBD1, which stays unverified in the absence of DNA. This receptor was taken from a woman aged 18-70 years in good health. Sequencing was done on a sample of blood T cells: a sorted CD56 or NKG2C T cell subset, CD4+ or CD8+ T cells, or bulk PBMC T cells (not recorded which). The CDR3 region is CASREAGGNEQFF.